The 27 T cell receptor beta chains below all came from one sample that was sequenced in a study of early T cells in non-severe SARS-CoV-2 infection. MiXCR was run by TCRdb on the 5' RACE reads, yielding one entry per CDR3 protein. The table includes roughly 66,000 distinct CDR3 sequences, over 8% detected once. Sequences were obtained from whole blood. The receptors were sampled from an adult who was a healthcare worker with PCR-confirmed SARS-CoV-2 infection or an uninfected control (not recorded which).

The chain links TRBV7-8 to TRBJ1-4; tentatively, D is TRBD1 (5 bases). V lost 3 bases to trimming and J lost 7 bases, with 9 bases between them. Germline V gene data show CDR1 as SGHVS and CDR2 as FQNEAQ. CDR3 length equals 13 residues. CDR3 nucleotide sequence: TGTGCCAGCAGCTTCGACAGCCGTGAAAAACTGTTTTTT. Translation: CASSFDSREKLFF.

V gene TRBV7-2 combines with J gene TRBJ2-5; 7 bases are shared with TRBD1. The CDR3 runs 15 residues. V lost 5 bases and J lost 0; bases outside the gene matches: 6. Germline loops: CDR1 SGHTA, CDR2 FQGNSA. The CDR3 loop is CASSRTGEHQETQYF. The DNA for the CDR3 is TGTGCCAGCAGCCGGACAGGAGAGCACCAAGAGACCCAGTACTTC.

This clonotype was seen more than once but under ten times. The chain combines TRBV2 with TRBJ1-4, with D possibly matching TRBD1 (6 bases). Trimming stripped 2 bases from V and 0 bases from J, with 19 bases between. Germline assignment: CDR1 SNHLY and CDR2 FYNNEI. CDR3 length: 19 amino acids. CDR3 loop: CASSELSGRTAATNEKLFF. The CDR3 coding sequence is TGTGCCAGCAGTGAACTATCCGGAAGGACAGCTGCAACTAATGAAAAACTGTTTTTT.

This clonotype was seen ten or more times. This chain links TRBV18 with TRBJ1-2; D is unresolved. Trimming pared 0 bases from V and 4 bases from J, leaving 9 bases between. CDR1 is KGHSH and CDR2 is LQKENI in the germline V gene. This CDR3 is built from 14 residues. The CDR3 protein is CASSPPFELYGYTF. The DNA for the CDR3 is TGTGCCAGCTCACCACCGTTTGAGCTCTATGGCTACACCTTC.

This clonotype was counted between two and nine times. V is TRBV4-1 and J is TRBJ2-7, with 10 bases lining up with TRBD2. The CDR3 runs to 15 residues. V was clipped by 1 base and J by 3 bases; unmatched bases: 3. The germline V gene encodes CDR1 MGHRA and CDR2 YSYEKL. CDR3 loop: CASSQARTSGYEQYF. CDR3 nucleotide sequence: TGCGCCAGCAGCCAAGCTCGGACTAGCGGCTACGAGCAGTACTTC.

This clonotype showed up just a few times. The V and J genes are TRBV4-1 and TRBJ1-2; tentative D call: TRBD1 (5 bases). With 1 base removed from V and 2 bases from J, the gap between germline ends came to 11 bases. This CDR3 has 15 amino acids. The germline V gene has CDR1 MGHRA and CDR2 YSYEKL. The CDR3 is CASSQVGTVNYGYTF. For the CDR3, the DNA is TGCGCCAGCAGCCAAGTAGGGACGGTCAACTATGGCTACACCTTC.

This clonotype was seen a few times. The V gene is TRBV7-9, the J gene TRBJ1-6; 7 nucleotides line up with TRBD1. The V segment lost 5 bases and the J segment 5 bases; nucleotides outside the gene matches: 6. Germline V CDR1 and CDR2: SEHNR, FQNEAQ (reference sequence). CDR3 length equals 15 residues. Written as DNA, the CDR3 is TGTGCCAGCAGCCAAGGGGACAGAGATAATTCACCCCTCCACTTT. It codes for CASSQGDRDNSPLHF.

This clonotype turned up a few times. The gene calls are TRBV9 and TRBJ2-1; TRBD2 matches 8 bases. The CDR3 sequence is 15 residues long. Trimming took 0 bases from V and 8 from J; bases not matched to a gene: 7. CDR1 and CDR2 from the germline V gene are SGDLS and YYNGEE. The CDR3 sequence: CASSVVGLVGDEQFF. The CDR3 nucleotides read TGTGCCAGCAGCGTAGTGGGACTAGTTGGGGATGAGCAGTTCTTC.

This clonotype appeared many times. The chain has TRBV29-1 and TRBJ1-1, with 8 bases that match TRBD1. The CDR3 runs 14 residues. Unmatched junction bases numbered 4, after V lost 4 bases and J lost 0 bases. CDR1 and CDR2 from the germline V gene are SQVTM and ANQGSEA. In nucleotides, the CDR3 is TGCAGCGTTGGCTCGGGACAGGTGAACACTGAAGCTTTCTTT. Translating it yields CSVGSGQVNTEAFF.

This clonotype was found many times. The rearrangement joins TRBV7-6 to TRBJ1-5; unclear D gene. The V gene lost 4 bases and the J gene lost 5 bases, with 9 bases spanning the gap. CDR3 size: 13 residues. Germline loops: CDR1 SGHVS, CDR2 FNYEAQ. The chain's CDR3 is CASSSNMHQPQHF. CDR3 DNA sequence: TGTGCCAGCAGCTCTAATATGCATCAGCCCCAGCATTTT.

The chain couples TRBV12-3 or TRBV12-4 to TRBJ2-7; D is perhaps TRBD2 (5 bases). Trimming shortened V by 6 bases and J by 3 bases, and 15 bases separated the two germline ends. CDR3 size: 14 residues. CDR3 DNA: TGTGCCAGCAGACCGGGATCAAAGGTCTACGAGCAGTACTTC. Translated, it gives CASRPGSKVYEQYF.

This clonotype has only a few counts. Germline is not matched at one junction end, which may reflect a read error. The J gene is TRBJ2-6, the V gene TRBV5-6, with D maybe TRBD2 (7 bases). The CDR3 has 14 residues. Germline loops: CDR1 SGHDT, CDR2 YYEEEE. CDR3 loop: CASSFPGGANVLIF. The CDR3 DNA is TGTGCCAGCAGCTTCCCTGGGGGGGCCAACGTCCTGATTTTC.

The V gene is TRBV7-3, the J gene TRBJ2-1, with TRBD2 as a possible D gene (5 bases). The germline V gene encodes CDR1 SGHTA and CDR2 FQGTGA. Trimming cost V 1 base and J 9 bases, with 19 bases left between them. The CDR3 extends over 16 amino acids. The CDR3 region is CASSLNGDRRSGEQFF. The CDR3, as DNA: TGTGCCAGCAGCTTAAATGGCGATAGGAGGTCCGGTGAGCAGTTCTTC.

The J gene is TRBJ2-2, the V gene TRBV6-2 or TRBV6-3; D is uncertain. Trimming removed 2 bases from V and 1 base from J, with 8 bases in between. This CDR3 region has 15 residues. CDR1 MNHEY and CDR2 SVGEGT come from the germline V gene. CDR3 protein: CASSYIGVNTGELFF. The CDR3 DNA reads TGTGCCAGCAGTTACATAGGTGTGAACACCGGGGAGCTGTTTTTT.

This clonotype was seen more than once but under ten times. The chain joins TRBV27 to TRBJ2-1; TRBD2 agrees at 10 bases. CDR3 length: 14 amino acids. The germline V gene encodes CDR1 MNHEY and CDR2 SMNVEV (reference sequence). V was clipped by 6 bases and J by 5 bases; unmatched bases: 4. CDR3 DNA: TGTGCCAGCAGCCTAGCGGGAGTTGACAATGAGCAGTTCTTC. Amino acid sequence: CASSLAGVDNEQFF.

This clonotype was counted many times. This chain links TRBV29-1 with TRBJ1-5; 8 nucleotides align to TRBD1. This CDR3 region has 13 residues. Per the germline V gene, CDR1 is SQVTM and CDR2 is ANQGSEA. Trimming removed 4 bases from V and 1 base from J; junction bases left unmatched: 0. The CDR3 sequence: CSVGQGSNQPQHF. The CDR3 region has the DNA TGCAGCGTTGGACAGGGGAGCAATCAGCCCCAGCATTTT.

This clonotype has a count of ten or more. The chain joins TRBV5-5 to TRBJ2-5; TRBD2 aligns across 10 bases. Losses at the gene ends were 4 bases for V and 4 bases for J; bases not matched to a gene: 10. The CDR3 runs to 16 residues. Per germline, CDR1 SGHKS and CDR2 YYEKEE (reference sequence). The CDR3 DNA reads as TGTGCCAGCAGCCTCGAGGTAGCGGGAGGTCGAGAGACCCAGTACTTC. It encodes CASSLEVAGGRETQYF.

The sample holds many counts of this clonotype. Written as DNA, the CDR3 is TGTGCCAGCAGGCCTATACCGATGAACACTGAAGCTTTCTTT. This translates into CASRPIPMNTEAFF. The V call is TRBV28, the J call TRBJ1-1; no reliable D call. Trimming took off 6 bases at V and 0 bases at J, with 11 bases between the two ends. The CDR3 extends over 14 amino acids. Germline CDR1 reads MDHEN; CDR2 reads SYDVKM.

The V and J genes are TRBV3-1 and TRBJ2-3; no clear D gene. This CDR3 has 17 amino acids. Germline CDR1 reads LGHDT; CDR2 reads YNNKEL (reference sequence). Trimming removed 0 bases at V and 2 bases at J, with 15 bases between. The CDR3, as DNA: TGTGCCAGCAGCCAAGATGCCCGGGCCGGATACACAGATACGCAGTATTTT. This sequence encodes CASSQDARAGYTDTQYF.

This clonotype was counted between two and nine times. The rearrangement uses TRBV19 and TRBJ2-5, with 8 positions matching TRBD1. J gave up 3 bases and V 8 bases, and 2 bases lay outside the gene matches. From germline, CDR1 is LNHDA and CDR2 SQIVND (reference sequence). CDR3 length: 12 amino acids. The CDR3 protein is CASVDREETQYF. In nucleotides, the CDR3 is TGTGCCAGTGTGGACAGGGAAGAGACCCAGTACTTC.

The chain employs TRBV5-1 and TRBJ2-3, with D unclear. This CDR3 has 14 amino acids. Per germline, CDR1 SGHRS and CDR2 YFSETQ. Trimming stripped 2 bases from V and 1 base from J, with 8 bases between. CDR3 nucleotide sequence: TGCGCCAGCAGCTTTTCTGGGGGCACAGATACGCAGTATTTT. Amino acid sequence: CASSFSGGTDTQYF.

The chain uses TRBV12-3 or TRBV12-4 and TRBJ1-4, with 7 bases aligning to TRBD1. There are 14 residues in the CDR3. J gave up 4 bases and V 6 bases, and 5 bases lay outside the gene matches. CDR3 sequence reads: CASRTGQYNEKLFF. CDR3 nucleotide sequence: TGTGCCAGCAGGACGGGACAGTATAATGAAAAACTGTTTTTT.

This clonotype was seen repeatedly, ten times or more. The chain is built from TRBV11-2 and TRBJ2-1; D remains ambiguous. The CDR3 loop spans 13 amino acids. V lost 4 bases to trimming and J lost 9 bases, with 13 bases between them. CDR1 is SGHAT and CDR2 is FQNNGV in the germline V gene. The CDR3 here is CASSSLVTGEQFF. In DNA, the CDR3 is TGTGCCAGCAGCTCTCTGGTAACCGGTGAGCAGTTCTTC.

There are a few counts of this clonotype. V gene TRBV7-9 combines with J gene TRBJ1-4; tentative D call: TRBD1 (5 bases). Germline V gives CDR1 SEHNR, CDR2 FQNEAQ (reference sequence). This CDR3 region has 13 residues. V was shortened by 2 bases and J by 7 bases, with 8 bases between the two germline ends. The CDR3 nucleotides read TGTGCCAGCAGCTTACAGGGTTTTGAAAAACTGTTTTTT. Amino acid sequence: CASSLQGFEKLFF.

In its sample, this clonotype was seen many times. This rearrangement joins TRBV11-2 to TRBJ2-3, with TRBD2 matching 11 bases. CDR3 length equals 15 residues. Trimming removed 5 bases from V and 1 base from J; junction bases left unmatched: 2. Germline lookup yields CDR1 SGHAT and CDR2 FQNNGV. In DNA form, the CDR3 reads TGTGCCAGCAGCGGGACTAGCGGAGGCACAGATACGCAGTATTTT. This translates into CASSGTSGGTDTQYF.

This clonotype occurred a few times. The genes are TRBV7-9 and TRBJ2-7, with 8 bases that match TRBD1. Germline V gene sequence: CDR1 SEHNR, CDR2 FQNEAQ (reference sequence). J gave up 4 bases and V 5 bases, and 7 bases lay outside the gene matches. This CDR3 spans 14 amino acids. This chain's CDR3 is CASSRQGRGYEQYF. For the CDR3, the DNA is TGTGCCAGCAGCCGACAGGGGAGAGGGTACGAGCAGTACTTC.

As DNA, the CDR3 is TGCAGCGTTGTGAGAGCGGCGCCCCCCGAGCAGTACTTC. It is translated as CSVVRAAPPEQYF. This chain links TRBV29-1 with TRBJ2-7; possible D gene TRBD2, 5 bases. The CDR3 consists of 13 residues. Trimming removed 4 bases from V and 6 bases from J, with 16 bases in between. The germline V gene has CDR1 SQVTM and CDR2 ANQGSEA.